This T cell receptor beta chain originates from a study of PD-1 blockade in classical Hodgkin lymphoma (dated by TCRdb to between 2020 and 2021). Concerning the study at large: Nivolumab dosing was 3 mg/kg intravenously every 2 weeks, continuing until either disease progression or unacceptable toxicity. To define a peripheral blood immune signature of response to PD-1 blockade in classical Hodgkin lymphoma, the study combined TCR beta sequencing with CyTOF. Study-level results and caveats: The study covered only a single clinical trial cohort, and the causes of the repertoire differences, possibly disease activity or prior therapy, were still not defined. Among trial patients, those achieving complete response had baseline diversity similar to that of newly diagnosed patients, while diversity was significantly lower in partial responders and progressors. Newly diagnosed patients were reported to have lower baseline TCR diversity than healthy donors, and relapsed/refractory patients were reported to have lower baseline TCR diversity still. Patients starting nivolumab less than 1 year after ASCT had lower diversity and were excluded from later analyses to avoid confounding by immune reconstitution. A significant rise by C4D1 was seen in CD4+ but not CD8+ TCR diversity (p=0.0027 vs p=0.16), with the rise being most apparent in complete responders (p=0.02).

For this clone: This receptor's antigen is unknown. No base qualities exist here, and no much larger clone lies one base off it.

The germline V gene sets CDR1 to SGHDN and CDR2 to FVKESK. The CDR3, cysteine through phenylalanine, is 17 amino acids long. Only the CDR3 region is kept as DNA, spanning 51 bases read in frame from base 1. Trimming at the junction amounts to 5 bases on V and 0 bases on J, and the germline ends lie 20 bases apart. According to the study, the label for this sample's time point signals: cycle 4 day 1 (C4D1), after more than 5 weeks of nivolumab. All trial patients had relapsed after autologous stem cell transplantation, with cohorts A, B and C differing in prior brentuximab vedotin exposure. CD4+ T cells were purified from thawed PBMCs by magnetic negative selection with a Miltenyi CD4+ T cell isolation kit. The trial cohort comprised more than 55 patients with relapsed/refractory classical Hodgkin lymphoma whose best overall responses were complete response, partial response or progressive disease. Trial patients were treated with single-agent nivolumab in the multi-cohort phase II CheckMate 205 trial. An independent review committee assessed best overall response by applying the 2007 International Working Group response criteria. Trial PBMCs were obtained immediately prior to nivolumab initiation (C1D1) and on therapy at cycle 2 day 1 and cycle 4 day 1. Peripheral blood was collected in 8 mL Vacutainer Cell Preparation Tubes, from which PBMCs were isolated by centrifugation and then cryopreserved. Purified CD4+ and CD8+ fractions were generated only in cases for which an additional PBMC sample was available. Magnetically labelled cells were removed on LS columns in a quadroMACS separator, and the flow-through was retained as the purified fraction.

Genomic DNA was isolated using the Qiagen DNeasy kit from unsorted PBMCs as well as from negatively selected CD4+ and CD8+ fractions. TCR beta CDR3 regions were subjected to amplification by immunoSEQ multiplex PCR with primers that anneal to V and J segments. A synthetic immune receptor repertoire was used to minimize amplification bias, and any remaining bias was removed computationally after sequencing. Per the original workflow: Repertoire diversity was quantified as the Shannon entropy index using custom Python scripts. Unsorted, CD4+ and CD8+ repertoires were analyzed separately, except for combined analyses in which CD4+ and CD8+ sequences were merged in silico. Clonal expansion was defined as at least a 2-fold frequency increase after treatment relative to C1D1, with a pseudocount of 0.5 for undetected baseline clones. Clones with 0 or 1 copy at C1D1 were classified as singleton clones, and clones with 2 or more copies were classified as non-singleton clones. Clones expanded in unsorted samples were labelled as CD4+, CD8+ or unknown by matching protein sequences in sorted samples from the same patient. Wilcoxon tests were applied to paired samples to test diversity changes from C1D1 to C4D1. TCRdb mirrors the immuneACCESS table, restricted to in-frame sequences. Some clones are absent from its copies; in checked studies, under half trace to an unresolved V gene, and the reason for the others is unknown. That table gives V, J and clone size, and the DNA gave D and trimming. This sample holds 25,000 or so clones; approximately 89% were observed only once. More than 2% of the sample rests with the top ten.

Sequenced here: CD4+ T cells from blood, sampled before the fourth cycle of nivolumab. Recombination connected TRBV14 to TRBJ2-7, with TRBD1 tentatively as D gene (6 bases match). This TCR was sampled from a human donor with classical Hodgkin lymphoma. The CDR3 reads CASSKLDRYSSSYEQYF. The DNA sequence follows: TGTGCCAGCAGCAAACTCGACAGGTATAGTAGCTCCTACGAGCAGTACTTC.